This entry is about one TCR beta chain. The data stem from a study of T cell changes during pregnancy in multiple sclerosis. CDR1 SGHAT and CDR2 FQDESV come from the germline V gene (reference sequence). The V gene end was trimmed by 4 bases and the J gene end by 2 bases; junction bases not matched to a gene: 4. The CDR3 is 15 amino acids. Here immunoSEQ multiplex PCR was the method, and the copy in TCRdb shows in-frame clones only, minus some. The data show tens of thousands of clones, approximately 93% seen once. The source material was CD8+ T cells from peripheral blood mononuclear cells, sampled in the third trimester of pregnancy. The TCR comes from a female donor with multiple sclerosis, enrolled in a pregnancy study. The rearrangement joins TRBV11-1 to TRBJ2-7, with 11 bases that match TRBD1. CDR3 loop: CASSSGQGVAYEQYF. The CDR3 DNA reads TGTGCCAGCAGCTCGGGACAGGGGGTGGCCTACGAGCAGTACTTC.